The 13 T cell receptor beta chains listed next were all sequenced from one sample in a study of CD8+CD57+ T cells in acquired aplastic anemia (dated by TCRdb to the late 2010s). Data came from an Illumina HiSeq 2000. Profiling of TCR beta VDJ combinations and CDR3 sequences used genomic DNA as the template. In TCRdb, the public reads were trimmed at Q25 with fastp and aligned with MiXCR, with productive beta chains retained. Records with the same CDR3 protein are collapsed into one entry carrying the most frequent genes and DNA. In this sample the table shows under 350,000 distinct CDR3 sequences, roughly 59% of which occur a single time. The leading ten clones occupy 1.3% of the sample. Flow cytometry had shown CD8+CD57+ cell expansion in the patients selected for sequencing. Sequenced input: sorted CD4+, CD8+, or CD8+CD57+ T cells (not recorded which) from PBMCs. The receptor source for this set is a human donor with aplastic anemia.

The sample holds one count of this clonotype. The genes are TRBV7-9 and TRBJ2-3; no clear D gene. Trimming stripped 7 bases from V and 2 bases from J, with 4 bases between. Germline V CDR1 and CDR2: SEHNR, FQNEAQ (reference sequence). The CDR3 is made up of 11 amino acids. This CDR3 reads CASTHTDTQYF. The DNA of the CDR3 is TGTGCCAGCACCCACACAGATACGCAGTATTTT.

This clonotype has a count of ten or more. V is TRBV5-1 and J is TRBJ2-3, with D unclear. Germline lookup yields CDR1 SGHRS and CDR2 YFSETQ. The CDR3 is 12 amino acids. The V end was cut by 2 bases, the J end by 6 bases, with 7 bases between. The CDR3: CASSLGQDTQYF. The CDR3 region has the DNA TGCGCCAGCAGCTTAGGTCAGGATACGCAGTATTTT.

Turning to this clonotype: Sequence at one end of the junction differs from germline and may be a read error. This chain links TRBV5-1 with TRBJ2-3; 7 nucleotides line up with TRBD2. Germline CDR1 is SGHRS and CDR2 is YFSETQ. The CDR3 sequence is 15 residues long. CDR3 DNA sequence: TGTGCCAGCAGCACCGTCGGGGGGTGGTCAGATACGCAGTATTTT. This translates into CASSTVGGWSDTQYF. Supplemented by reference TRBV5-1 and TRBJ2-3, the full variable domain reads KAGVTQTPRYLIKTRGQQVTLSCSPISGHRSVSWYQQTPGQGLQFLFEYFSETQRNKGNFPGRFSGRQFSNSRSEMNVSTLELGDSALYLCASSTVGGWSDTQYFGPGTRLTVL.

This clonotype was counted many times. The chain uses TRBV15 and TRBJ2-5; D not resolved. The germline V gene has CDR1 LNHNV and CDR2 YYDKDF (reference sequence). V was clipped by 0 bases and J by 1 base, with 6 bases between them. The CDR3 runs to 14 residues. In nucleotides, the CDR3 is TGTGCCACCAGCAGAGATTCAGGCCAAGAGACCCAGTACTTC. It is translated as CATSRDSGQETQYF. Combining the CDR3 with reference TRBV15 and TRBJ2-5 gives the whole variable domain DAMVIQNPRYQVTQFGKPVTLSCSQTLNHNVMYWYQQKSSQAPKLLFHYYDKDFNNEADTPDNFQSRRPNTSFCFLDIRSPGLGDTAMYLCATSRDSGQETQYFGPGTRLLVL.

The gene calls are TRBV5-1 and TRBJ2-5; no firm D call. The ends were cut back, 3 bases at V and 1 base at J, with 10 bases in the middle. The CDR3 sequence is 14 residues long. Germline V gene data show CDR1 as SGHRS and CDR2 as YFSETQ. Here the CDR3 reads CASSSGRPQETQYF. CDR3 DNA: TGCGCCAGCAGCTCTGGCAGACCCCAAGAGACCCAGTACTTC.

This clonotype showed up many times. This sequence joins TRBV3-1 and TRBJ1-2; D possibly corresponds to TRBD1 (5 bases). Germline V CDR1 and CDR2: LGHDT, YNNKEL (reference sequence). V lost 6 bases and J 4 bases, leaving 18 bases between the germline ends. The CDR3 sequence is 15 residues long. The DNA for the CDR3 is TGTGCCAGCAGGGGTAGTGACAGTTGGCGCTATGGCTACACCTTC. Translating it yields CASRGSDSWRYGYTF.

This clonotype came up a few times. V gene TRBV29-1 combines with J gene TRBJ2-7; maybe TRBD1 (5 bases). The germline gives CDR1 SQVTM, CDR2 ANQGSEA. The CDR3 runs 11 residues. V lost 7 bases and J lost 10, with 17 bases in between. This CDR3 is CSATWQGPQYF. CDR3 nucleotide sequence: TGCAGCGCTACGTGGCAGGGCCCTCAGTACTTC.

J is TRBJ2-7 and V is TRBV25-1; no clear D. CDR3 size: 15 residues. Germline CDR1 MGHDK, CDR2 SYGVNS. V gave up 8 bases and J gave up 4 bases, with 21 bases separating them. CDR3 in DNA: TGTGCCAGCTTACCACCGATGACCCAATCTTACGAGCAGTACTTC. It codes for CASLPPMTQSYEQYF.

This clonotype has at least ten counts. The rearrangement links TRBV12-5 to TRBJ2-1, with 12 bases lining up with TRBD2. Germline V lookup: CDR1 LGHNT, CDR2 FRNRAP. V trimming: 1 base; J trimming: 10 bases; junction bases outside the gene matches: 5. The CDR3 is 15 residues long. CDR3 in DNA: TGTGCTAGTGGTTTGGGACTAGCGGGAGTCGAGGAGCAGTTCTTC. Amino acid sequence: CASGLGLAGVEEQFF.

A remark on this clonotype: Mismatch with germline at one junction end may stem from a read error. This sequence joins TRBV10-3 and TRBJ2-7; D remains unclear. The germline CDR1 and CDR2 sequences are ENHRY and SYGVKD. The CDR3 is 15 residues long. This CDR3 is CASSGGVTYGHEQYF. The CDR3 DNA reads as TGTGCCAGCAGTGGTGGGGTTACGTATGGCCACGAGCAGTACTTC.

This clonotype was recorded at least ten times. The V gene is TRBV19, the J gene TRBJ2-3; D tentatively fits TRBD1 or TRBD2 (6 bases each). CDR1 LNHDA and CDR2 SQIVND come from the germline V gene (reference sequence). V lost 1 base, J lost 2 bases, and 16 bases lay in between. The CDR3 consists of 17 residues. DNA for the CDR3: TGTGCCAGTAGTATAGCCACAGGGACTGGGGACACAGATACGCAGTATTTT. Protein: CASSIATGTGDTDTQYF.

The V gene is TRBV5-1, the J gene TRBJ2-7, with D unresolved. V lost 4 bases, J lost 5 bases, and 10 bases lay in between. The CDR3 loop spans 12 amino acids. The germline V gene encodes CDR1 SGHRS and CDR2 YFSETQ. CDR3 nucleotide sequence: TGCGCCAGCAGCCCGCGTGGGGACGAGCAGTACTTC. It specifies CASSPRGDEQYF.

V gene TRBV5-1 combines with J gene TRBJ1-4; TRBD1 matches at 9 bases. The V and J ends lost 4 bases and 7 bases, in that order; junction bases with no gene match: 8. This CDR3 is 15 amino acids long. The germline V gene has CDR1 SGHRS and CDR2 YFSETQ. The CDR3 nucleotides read TGCGCCAGCAGCGACCCACAGGGGGCTGGTGAAAAACTGTTTTTT. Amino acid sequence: CASSDPQGAGEKLFF.